The 7 T cell receptor beta chains below all came from one sample that was sequenced in a study of blood T cells in healthy people across ages. Next came a second PCR, run for about 6 to 11 cycles, which used a sample-barcoded 5' primer along with a J-beta primer mix. TCRdb reprocessed the 5' RACE reads via MiXCR and lists one record per CDR3 protein. The sample holds about 1,500,000 distinct CDR3 sequences, roughly 30% seen once. Sequencing input: blood. The source of these receptors is a woman younger than 45 in good health.

The J gene is TRBJ1-6, the V gene TRBV12-3 or TRBV12-4, with 7 nucleotides matching TRBD1. This CDR3 is 13 amino acids long. Germline trimming cut 8 bases from V and 8 bases from J; bases unmatched to any gene: 6. The CDR3 nucleotides read TGTGCCAGCCTCAGACAGGGAGATTCACCCCTCCACTTT. Translation: CASLRQGDSPLHF.

The sample holds many counts of this clonotype. This chain uses TRBV11-2 with TRBJ2-1; D might be TRBD1 (6 bases). Trimming took 6 bases from V and 0 from J, leaving 12 bases between them. CDR3 size: 15 residues. In germline, CDR1 is SGHAT, CDR2 FQNNGV. The CDR3 loop reads CASSLDRSSYNEQFF. The CDR3 nucleotides are TGTGCCAGCAGTTTGGACAGAAGCTCCTACAATGAGCAGTTCTTC.

This clonotype was seen a few times. One end of the junction fails to match germline, which may point to a read error. The chain links TRBV5-1 to TRBJ1-1; 9 bases fit TRBD1. Germline lookup yields CDR1 SGHRS and CDR2 YFSETQ. This CDR3 has 15 residues. The CDR3 DNA reads as TGCGCCAGCAGCGGTAGGACAGGGGAGAACACTGAGGCTTTCTTT. Translation gives CASSGRTGENTEAFF.

Ten or more counts support this clonotype. The chain links TRBV7-2 to TRBJ2-5; TRBD2 aligns across 9 bases. Trimming removed 5 bases from V and 7 bases from J; junction bases left unmatched: 5. The CDR3 sequence is 13 residues long. The germline V gene has CDR1 SGHTA and CDR2 FQGNSA. CDR3 region: CASSRLAEGTQYF. Here the CDR3 DNA reads TGTGCCAGCAGCCGACTAGCGGAGGGGACCCAGTACTTC. Using reference TRBV7-2 and TRBJ2-5 for the parts outside the CDR3, the full variable domain is GAGVSQSPSNKVTEKGKDVELRCDPISGHTALYWYRQSLGQGLEFLIYFQGNSAPDKSGLPSDRFSAERTGGSVSTLTIQRTQQEDSAVYLCASSRLAEGTQYFGPGTRLLVL.

In its sample, this clonotype was seen a few times. The chain employs TRBV5-1 and TRBJ2-3; TRBD2 agrees at 10 bases. The V segment lost 2 bases and the J segment 3 bases; nucleotides outside the gene matches: 6. CDR1 is SGHRS, CDR2 YFSETQ, per germline. This CDR3 has 16 amino acids. The CDR3 region is CASSFLAGAGTDTQYF. The CDR3 nucleotides are TGCGCCAGCAGCTTTCTAGCGGGAGCAGGTACAGATACGCAGTATTTT. Full variable domain (missing parts from reference TRBV5-1 and TRBJ2-3): KAGVTQTPRYLIKTRGQQVTLSCSPISGHRSVSWYQQTPGQGLQFLFEYFSETQRNKGNFPGRFSGRQFSNSRSEMNVSTLELGDSALYLCASSFLAGAGTDTQYFGPGTRLTVL.

This chain uses TRBV2 with TRBJ2-7; D not resolved. Germline V CDR1 and CDR2: SNHLY, FYNNEI. Trimming stripped 3 bases from V and 5 bases from J, with 23 bases between. The CDR3 runs to 17 residues. CDR3 loop: CASSDRLLSFSSDEQYF. Here the CDR3 DNA reads TGTGCCAGCAGTGACCGGCTTTTGTCATTTTCGTCCGACGAGCAGTACTTC.

This clonotype was counted only a few times. The chain couples TRBV16 to TRBJ1-2, with TRBD1 identical over 8 bases. Germline V gives CDR1 KGHSY, CDR2 FQNENV. Germline trimming cut 0 bases from V and 8 bases from J; bases unmatched to any gene: 5. The CDR3 length is 14 residues. CDR3 in amino acids: CASSQSWTGSGYTF. The CDR3 DNA is TGTGCCAGCAGCCAATCGTGGACAGGGTCCGGCTACACCTTC.